A selection of T cell receptor beta chains follows, all from one sample in a study of T cell responses to AZD1222 COVID-19 vaccine. The protocol was immunoSEQ multiplex PCR, while the TCRdb copy is restricted to in-frame clones and leaves out a portion. The data contain 140,000 or so clones, nearly 90% of them seen just once; the ten biggest clones take up 5.4%. The sequenced sample was peripheral blood, obtained 28 days after the second dose of the MenACWY control vaccine. These receptors came from an adult who received the MenACWY meningococcal vaccine as a control. Both conserved end residues are part of each CDR3. D genes are given only for firm matches. Expanded clones get a size class; other rows say once, few or many, or leave the size out.

D,V,J,size,DNA,CDR3
TRBD1,TRBV27,TRBJ2-7,NA,TGTGCCAGCAGTTATTTGTCCACGGCGGGACAGGGTCACGAGCAGTACTTC,CASSYLSTAGQGHEQYF
NA,TRBV7-2,TRBJ1-1,NA,TGTGCCAGCAGCTCTCCGGCACAGGGTGAAGCTTTCTTT,CASSSPAQGEAFF
TRBD1,TRBV6-2/TRBV6-3,TRBJ2-3,NA,TGTGCCAGCAGTTACTTCCAGGGGGGCACAGATACGCAGTATTTT,CASSYFQGGTDTQYF
TRBD1,TRBV28,TRBJ1-6,NA,TGTGCCAGCAGTTCACCGGGACAGGGGGGTTCACCCCTCCACTTT,CASSSPGQGGSPLHF
TRBD1,TRBV30,TRBJ1-5,NA,TGTGCCTGGAGCCGACAGGGGAATAGCAATCAGCCCCAGCATTTT,CAWSRQGNSNQPQHF
NA,TRBV11-1,TRBJ2-1,NA,TGTGCCAGCAGCTTAGGAGGGCCCCTCTCCTACAATGAGCAGTTCTTC,CASSLGGPLSYNEQFF
NA,TRBV4-3,TRBJ1-2,NA,TGCGCCAGCAGCCAAGCGACTTCCCGACTAGGGTTATATGGCTACACCTTC,CASSQATSRLGLYGYTF
NA,TRBV12-3/TRBV12-4,TRBJ1-1,NA,TGTGCCAGCAGTTTGTTCAGGGCGTCAGCTTTCTTT,CASSLFRASAFF
NA,TRBV5-4,TRBJ1-1,NA,TGTGCCAGCAGCGGGTTCATGGGGGACACTGAAGCTTTCTTT,CASSGFMGDTEAFF
NA,TRBV19,TRBJ2-5,few,TGTGCCAGTAGTATAGGGGGGTCCCAAGAGACCCAGTACTTC,CASSIGGSQETQYF
NA,TRBV11-3,TRBJ1-1,NA,TGTGCCAGCAGCTGGACTGTGAACACTGAAGCTTTCTTT,CASSWTVNTEAFF
NA,TRBV19,TRBJ1-1,NA,TGTGCCAGTAGTATACGCCTACGGGGGGACACTGAAGCTTTCTTT,CASSIRLRGDTEAFF
NA,TRBV11-1,TRBJ2-2,NA,TGTGCCAGCAGCTTAGGAACCGGGGAGCTGTTTTTT,CASSLGTGELFF
TRBD2,TRBV5-4,TRBJ2-4,NA,TGTGCCAGCAGCCGGGGACTAGCGGGAGGGTCGGGCAAAAACATTCAGTACTTC,CASSRGLAGGSGKNIQYF
NA,TRBV5-1,TRBJ2-6,NA,TGCGCCAGCAGCTTCCTCGGCTCTGGGGCCAACGTCCTGACTTTC,CASSFLGSGANVLTF
NA,TRBV27,TRBJ2-3,NA,TGTGCCAGCGCCAGGGTCACAGATACGCAGTATTTT,CASARVTDTQYF
NA,TRBV18,TRBJ1-1,NA,TGTGCCAGCTCACCCCCAGGGGCCACTGAAGCTTTCTTT,CASSPPGATEAFF
NA,TRBV19,TRBJ1-2,NA,TGTGCCAGTAGTACCCGTGCGGGGGGCGAGTACGGCTACACCTTC,CASSTRAGGEYGYTF
TRBD1,TRBV11-3,TRBJ2-7,NA,TGTGCCAGCAGCGCCCGACAGGGGATGTACGAGCAGTACTTC,CASSARQGMYEQYF
NA,TRBV2,TRBJ1-1,NA,TGTGCCAGCAGAGCTAGGGAGAGTAAGAACACTGAAGCTTTCTTT,CASRARESKNTEAFF
NA,TRBV5-1,TRBJ1-1,NA,TGCGCCAGCAGCTTGGGACAAGCGAACACTGAAGCTTTCTTT,CASSLGQANTEAFF
NA,TRBV4-3,TRBJ1-5,NA,TGCGCCAGCAGCCAAGAGGTTGGGGGTTACCAGCCCCAGCATTTT,CASSQEVGGYQPQHF
TRBD2,TRBV4-1,TRBJ2-7,NA,TGCGCCAGCAGCCGCGGGACTAGCGGGAGCTACGAGCAGTACTTC,CASSRGTSGSYEQYF
NA,TRBV5-4,TRBJ1-2,NA,TGTGCCAGCAGCTTGGGGGGGCCAGAGAACTATGGCTACACCTTC,CASSLGGPENYGYTF
NA,TRBV14,TRBJ1-2,NA,TGTGCCAGCAGCCCCTATGGGGGCTACACCTTC,CASSPYGGYTF
NA,TRBV6-5,TRBJ1-5,NA,TGTGCCAGCAGCCATAGGGGCGGTTTGAATCAGCCCCAGCATTTT,CASSHRGGLNQPQHF
NA,TRBV2,TRBJ1-2,NA,TGTGCCAGCGGGGGCGTAGGGGCCTATGGCTACACCTTC,CASGGVGAYGYTF
NA,TRBV19,TRBJ1-1,NA,TGTGCCAGTACCCACAGGACGGGGAGCACTGAAGCTTTCTTT,CASTHRTGSTEAFF
TRBD1,TRBV6-5,TRBJ2-7,NA,TGTGCCAGCAGTTCACGGTCGGGACAGGGGGGGCACGAGCAGTACTTC,CASSSRSGQGGHEQYF
TRBD2,TRBV27,TRBJ2-7,NA,TGTGCCAGCAGTTCCCTCGGACTAGCGGGAGTAGGGAACGAGCAGTACTTC,CASSSLGLAGVGNEQYF
NA,TRBV5-6,TRBJ1-1,NA,TGTGCCAGCAGCACCTCGGCTGAAGCTTTCTTT,CASSTSAEAFF
NA,TRBV6-6,TRBJ1-1,once,TGTGCCAGCAGTCCCCCTTCCACTGAAGCTTTCTTT,CASSPPSTEAFF
TRBD1,TRBV5-1,TRBJ1-2,once,TGCGCCAGCAGCTTGGTAGGCTCCGGGACAGCCTCTTTTGAAAATGGCTACACCTTC,CASSLVGSGTASFENGYTF